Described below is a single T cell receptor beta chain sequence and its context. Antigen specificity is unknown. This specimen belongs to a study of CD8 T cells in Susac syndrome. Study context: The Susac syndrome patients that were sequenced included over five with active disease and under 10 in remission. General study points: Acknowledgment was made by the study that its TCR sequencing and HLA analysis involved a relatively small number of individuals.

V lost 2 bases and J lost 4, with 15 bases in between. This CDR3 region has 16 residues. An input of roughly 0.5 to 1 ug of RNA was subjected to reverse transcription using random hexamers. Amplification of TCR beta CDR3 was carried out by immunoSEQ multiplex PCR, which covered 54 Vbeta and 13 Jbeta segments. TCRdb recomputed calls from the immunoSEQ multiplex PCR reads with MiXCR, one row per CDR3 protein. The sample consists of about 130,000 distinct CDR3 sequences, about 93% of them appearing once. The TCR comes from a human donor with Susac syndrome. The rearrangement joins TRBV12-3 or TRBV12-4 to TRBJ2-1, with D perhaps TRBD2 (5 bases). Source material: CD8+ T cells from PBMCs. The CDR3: CASSLPGIGKYNEQFF. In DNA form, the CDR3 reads TGTGCCAGCAGTTTACCCGGGATCGGGAAGTACAATGAGCAGTTCTTC.